The present entry profiles one TCR beta chain with its context. CDR3 and TCR beta VDJ profiling relied on a genomic DNA template. A single record per CDR3 protein comes from TCRdb applying MiXCR to the reads. The data show 98,000 or so distinct CDR3 sequences, 51% seen once. This specimen comes from a study of CD8+CD57+ T cells in acquired aplastic anemia. Trimming took off 3 bases at V and 7 bases at J, with 16 bases between the two ends. The length of the CDR3 is 13 residues. Germline loops: CDR1 DFQATT, CDR2 SNEGSKA (reference sequence). V gene TRBV20-1 combines with J gene TRBJ2-7, with D perhaps being TRBD1 or TRBD2 (5 bases each). The source of this sequence is a human donor in good health, serving as a control. Sequenced: sorted CD4+, CD8+, or CD8+CD57+ T cells (not recorded which) from PBMCs. The CDR3: CSASKRTTGEQYF. In DNA form, the CDR3 reads TGCAGTGCTAGTAAGAGGACAACGGGGGAGCAGTACTTC.